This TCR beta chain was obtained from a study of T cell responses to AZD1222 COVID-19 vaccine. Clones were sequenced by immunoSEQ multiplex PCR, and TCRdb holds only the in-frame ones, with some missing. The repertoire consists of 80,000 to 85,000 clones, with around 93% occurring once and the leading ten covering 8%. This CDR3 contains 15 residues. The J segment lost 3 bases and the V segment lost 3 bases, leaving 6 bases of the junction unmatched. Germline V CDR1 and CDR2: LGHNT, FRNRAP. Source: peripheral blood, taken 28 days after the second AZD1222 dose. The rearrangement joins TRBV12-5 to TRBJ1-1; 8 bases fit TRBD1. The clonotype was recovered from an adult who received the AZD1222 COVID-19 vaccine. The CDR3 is CASGFNTGGHTEAFF. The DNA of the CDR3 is TGTGCTAGTGGTTTCAACACAGGGGGTCACACTGAAGCTTTCTTT.